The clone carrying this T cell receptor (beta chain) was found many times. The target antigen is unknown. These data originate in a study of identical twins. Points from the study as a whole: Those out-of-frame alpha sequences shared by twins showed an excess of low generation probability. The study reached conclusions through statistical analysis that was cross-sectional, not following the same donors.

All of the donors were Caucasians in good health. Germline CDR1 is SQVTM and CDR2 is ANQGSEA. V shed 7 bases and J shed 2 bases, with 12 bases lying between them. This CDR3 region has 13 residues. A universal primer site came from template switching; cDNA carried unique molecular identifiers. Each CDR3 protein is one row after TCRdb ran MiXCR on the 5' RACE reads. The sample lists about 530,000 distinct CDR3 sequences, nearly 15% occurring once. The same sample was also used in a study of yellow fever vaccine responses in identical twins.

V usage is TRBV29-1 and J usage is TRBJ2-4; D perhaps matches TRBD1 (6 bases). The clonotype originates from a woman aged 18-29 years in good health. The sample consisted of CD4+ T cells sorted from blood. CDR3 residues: CSGPQGPKNIQYF. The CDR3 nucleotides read TGCAGCGGACCACAGGGCCCCAAAAACATTCAGTACTTC.